Following are 18 T cell receptor beta chains from one sample sequenced in a study of neurological immune-mediated disorders. TCRdb re-called the 5' RACE reads with MiXCR, one entry per CDR3 protein. The profile shows 40,000 to 50,000 distinct CDR3 sequences, 2.5% of them singletons. Material for sequencing was PBMCs. Receptors were obtained from a man aged 30 to 45 with multiple sclerosis.

This clonotype has ten or more counts. The V call is TRBV10-3, the J call TRBJ1-2, with D possibly being TRBD1 (5 bases). CDR1 ENHRY and CDR2 SYGVKD come from the germline V gene. The V end lost 0 bases, the J end lost 5 bases, and 16 bases lay between the germline ends. The CDR3 covers 16 residues. This chain's CDR3 is CAISESGQAGKYGYTF. The CDR3 DNA reads as TGTGCCATCAGTGAGTCCGGCCAAGCAGGGAAATATGGCTACACCTTC.

The chain is built from TRBV5-4 and TRBJ2-5; D is ambiguous. The V gene lost 5 bases and the J gene lost 2 bases, with 10 bases spanning the gap. This CDR3 is built from 13 residues. Germline V gene sequence: CDR1 SGHNT, CDR2 YYREEE (reference sequence). CDR3 bases: TGTGCCAGCAGGGGGATAGAACAAGAGACCCAGTACTTC. Protein sequence: CASRGIEQETQYF.

This clonotype has a count of ten or more. The CDR3 here is CASSSGTSDEQFF. The CDR3 nucleotides read TGCGCCAGCAGCTCCGGGACTAGCGATGAGCAGTTCTTC. The rearrangement joins TRBV5-1 to TRBJ2-1, with 10 bases aligning to TRBD2. V was clipped by 3 bases and J by 8 bases; unmatched bases: 2. Germline V CDR1 and CDR2: SGHRS, YFSETQ. The CDR3 loop spans 13 amino acids.

This clonotype was counted many times. J is TRBJ1-4 and V is TRBV9; no clear D. Germline CDR1 is SGDLS and CDR2 is YYNGEE. V was pared by 3 bases and J by 5 bases, with 11 bases between. This CDR3 has 14 amino acids. As DNA, the CDR3 is TGTGCCAGCAGCGCGGGAGGGAGGAATGAAAAACTGTTTTTT. This encodes CASSAGGRNEKLFF.

The chain joins TRBV20-1 to TRBJ1-1; D unresolved. CDR1 and CDR2 from the germline V gene are DFQATT and SNEGSKA (reference sequence). V was trimmed by 0 bases and J by 8 bases, leaving 7 bases between them. This CDR3 has 11 amino acids. The DNA of the CDR3 is TGCAGTGCTAGAGATAACCAGGAAGCTTTCTTT. As protein: CSARDNQEAFF.

This clonotype was recorded many times. This sequence joins TRBV4-2 and TRBJ1-5, with 7 bases identical to TRBD1. The germline gives CDR1 LGHNA, CDR2 YNFKEQ. CDR3 length: 17 amino acids. Trimming took 0 bases from V and 2 from J; bases not matched to a gene: 7. CDR3 loop: CASSQDVRQGGNQPQHF. CDR3 in DNA: TGTGCCAGCAGCCAAGATGTGCGACAGGGCGGCAATCAGCCCCAGCATTTT.

This clonotype was seen many times. The rearrangement uses TRBV6-5 and TRBJ1-2; 8 bases match TRBD1. The V gene end was trimmed by 5 bases and the J gene end by 3 bases; junction bases not matched to a gene: 5. This CDR3 is 14 amino acids long. Germline lookup yields CDR1 MNHEY and CDR2 SVGAGI. The CDR3 DNA reads as TGTGCCAGCAGTAAGGACAGGGACCACTATGGCTACACCTTC. Translating it yields CASSKDRDHYGYTF.

Many counts were recorded for this clonotype. The chain recombines TRBV6-6 with TRBJ1-4; D ambiguous. Germline assignment: CDR1 MNHNY and CDR2 SVGAGI (reference sequence). Trimming removed 2 bases from V and 7 bases from J, with 5 bases in between. CDR3 length: 12 residues. The CDR3 loop is CASSYVGEKLFF. The CDR3 DNA is TGTGCCAGCAGTTACGTCGGTGAAAAACTGTTTTTT.

This clonotype was detected many times. The chain is built from TRBV7-2 and TRBJ1-3, with D possibly matching TRBD1 (6 bases). CDR1 is SGHTA, CDR2 FQGNSA, per germline. The CDR3 spans 16 residues. V dropped 5 bases and J dropped 7 bases, with 21 bases sitting between them. CDR3: CASSLSNRALDNTIYF. The CDR3 region has the DNA TGTGCCAGCAGCCTCTCCAACAGGGCTCTGGACAACACCATATATTTT.

The sample holds many counts of this clonotype. The V gene is TRBV29-1, the J gene TRBJ1-1, with D possibly matching TRBD1 (6 bases). This CDR3 is 11 amino acids long. The V end was cut by 5 bases, the J end by 8 bases, with 12 bases between. Germline CDR1 reads SQVTM; CDR2 reads ANQGSEA. The CDR3 nucleotides are TGCAGCGTTCCATCAGACAGGGAAGCTTTCTTT. This sequence encodes CSVPSDREAFF.

This clonotype occurred many times. The V gene is TRBV18, the J gene TRBJ1-1; 8 nucleotides match TRBD1. CDR3 size: 13 residues. V lost 5 bases and J lost 4; bases outside the gene matches: 3. Germline assignment: CDR1 KGHSH and CDR2 LQKENI. The CDR3 spells CASSGQGGTEAFF. The CDR3 DNA sequence: TGTGCCAGCTCAGGACAGGGAGGCACTGAAGCTTTCTTT.

In this sample, this clonotype turned up many times. This rearrangement joins TRBV5-1 to TRBJ2-1; D possibly corresponds to TRBD1 (5 bases). Germline CDR1 reads SGHRS; CDR2 reads YFSETQ. The CDR3 is 15 amino acids. V was cut by 0 bases and J by 6 bases, with 13 bases left in between. The CDR3 is CASSLEGARSNEQFF. The CDR3 coding sequence is TGCGCCAGCAGCTTGGAAGGGGCTAGGAGCAATGAGCAGTTCTTC.

This clonotype was picked up many times. The rearrangement links TRBV6-6 to TRBJ2-3; the match to TRBD2 covers 9 bases. In germline, CDR1 is MNHNY, CDR2 SVGAGI (reference sequence). CDR3 length: 14 amino acids. Unmatched junction bases numbered 2, after V lost 6 bases and J lost 1 base. CDR3 in amino acids: CASRRTSGTDTQYF. CDR3 nucleotides: TGTGCCAGCAGACGGACTAGCGGCACAGATACGCAGTATTTT.

The genes are TRBV6-2 or TRBV6-3 and TRBJ1-4; D gene ambiguous. Deletions cut 6 bases from V and 0 bases from J, with 11 bases between. The CDR3 is 15 residues long. Looked up from germline, CDR1 is MNHEY and CDR2 is SVGEGT. CDR3 bases: TGTGCCAGCAGAAGAGACTCCACAACTAATGAAAAACTGTTTTTT. As protein: CASRRDSTTNEKLFF.

This clonotype came up many times. This rearrangement joins TRBV5-1 to TRBJ1-4, with TRBD1 as a possible D gene (6 bases). The CDR3 runs to 15 residues. Trimming shortened V by 4 bases and J by 5 bases, and 15 bases separated the two germline ends. CDR1 and CDR2 from the germline V gene are SGHRS and YFSETQ. CDR3 sequence (DNA): TGCGCCAGCAGCCCACGGACAGTGGAGAATGAAAAACTGTTTTTT. Encoded protein: CASSPRTVENEKLFF. Drawing the rest from reference TRBV5-1 and TRBJ1-4, the complete variable domain is KAGVTQTPRYLIKTRGQQVTLSCSPISGHRSVSWYQQTPGQGLQFLFEYFSETQRNKGNFPGRFSGRQFSNSRSEMNVSTLELGDSALYLCASSPRTVENEKLFFGSGTQLSVL.

This clonotype has at least ten counts. This sequence joins TRBV20-1 and TRBJ2-3; weak D call: TRBD2 (6 bases). The germline gives CDR1 DFQATT, CDR2 SNEGSKA (reference sequence). The CDR3 sequence is 13 residues long. Trimming shortened V by 6 bases and J by 4 bases, and 14 bases separated the two germline ends. This CDR3 is CSAIGGSSDTQYF. CDR3 nucleotide sequence: TGCAGTGCCATTGGGGGGTCTTCAGATACGCAGTATTTT.

This clonotype was seen at least ten times. This chain links TRBV20-1 with TRBJ1-2; 8 nucleotides align to TRBD1. This CDR3 comprises 17 residues. Germline V gives CDR1 DFQATT, CDR2 SNEGSKA (reference sequence). The V segment lost 6 bases and the J segment 1 base; nucleotides outside the gene matches: 16. The CDR3 here is CSATRGLTGGDNYGYTF. CDR3 DNA: TGCAGTGCAACCCGGGGCTTAACAGGGGGAGATAACTATGGCTACACCTTC.

This clonotype has at least ten counts. The rearrangement uses TRBV20-1 and TRBJ1-2, with 9 bases lining up with TRBD1. V was pared by 6 bases and J by 7 bases, with 6 bases of the junction left unmatched. This CDR3 has 12 amino acids. Germline loops: CDR1 DFQATT, CDR2 SNEGSKA (reference sequence). The CDR3 loop reads CSARQGGGGYTF. The DNA for the CDR3 is TGCAGTGCCCGACAGGGGGGTGGTGGCTACACCTTC.